These 15 T cell receptor beta chains were all obtained from the same sample, sequenced in a study of regulatory T cells in long-lasting Graves disease. Time point meaning: newly diagnosed GD, antithyroid drugs for less than 3 months. PBMC-extracted RNA yielded the TCR library. The TCR beta library used iRepertoire HTBI primers with Arm-PCR amplification of CDR3. TCRdb re-called the multiplex PCR reads through MiXCR, storing one row per CDR3 protein. Of approximately 470,000 distinct CDR3 sequences listed, 15% to 20% are singletons. The same data also contributed to another study, on T cells in Graves' hyperthyroidism and ophthalmopathy.

The material sequenced was peripheral blood mononuclear cells (PBMCs), taken at new diagnosis, from a patient treated with antithyroid drugs. The source is a man aged 40-49 years with Graves disease.

There are many counts of this clonotype. V and J are TRBV6-1 and TRBJ2-3; D gene ambiguous. Between the trimmed V and J ends, which lost 1 base and 2 bases, there was a span of 10 bases. The CDR3 is made up of 15 amino acids. The germline gives CDR1 MNHNS, CDR2 SASEGT. DNA of the CDR3: TGTGCCAGCAGTGAAGGGCAGCGTCACACAGATACGCAGTATTTT. Translating it yields CASSEGQRHTDTQYF.

This clonotype was picked up many times. The rearrangement uses TRBV28 and TRBJ2-7, with 8 bases aligning to TRBD1. Trimming cost V 7 bases and J 6 bases; bases outside gene matches: 11. CDR3 size: 14 residues. Germline V CDR1 and CDR2: MDHEN, SYDVKM. CDR3 in amino acids: CASTYIVTGGEQYF. As DNA, the CDR3 is TGTGCCAGCACTTACATCGTAACAGGGGGCGAGCAGTACTTC.

This clonotype was seen a few times. This chain joins TRBV6-2 or TRBV6-3 and TRBJ1-4; D possibly corresponds to TRBD1 (6 bases). Germline CDR1 and CDR2: MNHEY and SVGEGT. Trimming removed 4 bases from V and 1 base from J, with 13 bases in between. CDR3 length: 16 residues. CDR3 in amino acids: CASSFLGAGTNEKLFF. DNA for the CDR3: TGTGCCAGCAGTTTTCTGGGGGCCGGAACTAATGAAAAACTGTTTTTT.

With respect to this clonotype: Given a much more abundant clone one base away, this may be a read error. V is TRBV11-3 and J is TRBJ2-3; the D is unclear. The V end lost 0 bases, the J end lost 4 bases, and 11 bases lay between the germline ends. CDR3 length: 15 residues. Germline V gene data show CDR1 as SGHNT and CDR2 as YENEEA. The CDR3 DNA reads as TGTGCCAGCAGCTTAGATATGCTAGAAGCAGATACGCAGTATTTT. Protein: CASSLDMLEADTQYF. The variable domain in full, with the rest retrieved from reference TRBV11-3 and TRBJ2-3, is EAGVVQSPRYKIIEKKQPVAFWCNPISGHNTLYWYLQNLGQGPELLIRYENEEAVDDSQLPKDRFSAERLKGVDSTLKIQPAELGDSAVYLCASSLDMLEADTQYFGPGTRLTVL.

The table lists this clonotype with a few counts. The rearrangement joins TRBV29-1 to TRBJ2-1; 7 bases fit TRBD2. The CDR3 length is 15 residues. The germline V gene has CDR1 SQVTM and CDR2 ANQGSEA. Trimming removed 1 base from V and 9 bases from J; junction bases left unmatched: 12. As DNA, the CDR3 is TGCAGCGTTGAAGGGACTAGGAGGATCGTCGGTGAGCAGTTCTTC. It encodes CSVEGTRRIVGEQFF.

A few counts support this clonotype. V is TRBV11-2 and J is TRBJ2-7; TRBD2 agrees at 7 bases. The V gene end was trimmed by 0 bases and the J gene end by 1 base; junction bases not matched to a gene: 9. CDR1 SGHAT and CDR2 FQNNGV come from the germline V gene. The CDR3 contains 17 residues. CDR3 residues: CASSLEGSGRGSYEQYF. The CDR3 bases are TGTGCCAGCAGCTTAGAGGGTAGCGGGCGTGGGTCCTACGAGCAGTACTTC.

This clonotype showed up just a few times. In nucleotides, the CDR3 is TGTGCCAGCAGCGTTCTTCTAGCGGGAGACGTCAATGAGCAGTTCTTC. Amino acid sequence: CASSVLLAGDVNEQFF. This rearrangement joins TRBV9 to TRBJ2-1; 10 positions agree with TRBD2. With V trimmed by 2 bases and J by 6 bases, 8 bases remained unmatched. Germline lookup yields CDR1 SGDLS and CDR2 YYNGEE. This CDR3 region has 16 residues.

This clonotype was observed many times. The CDR3 sequence is CASTRGASEGYNEQFF. CDR3 in DNA: TGCGCCAGCACCCGGGGAGCGAGCGAGGGGTACAATGAGCAGTTCTTC. J is TRBJ2-1 and V is TRBV5-1; D tentatively reads TRBD1 or TRBD2 (5 bases each). Looked up from germline, CDR1 is SGHRS and CDR2 is YFSETQ. The CDR3 runs to 16 residues. Trimming took off 6 bases at V and 4 bases at J, with 20 bases between the two ends.

This clonotype was detected many times. The chain joins TRBV7-2 to TRBJ2-1; 10 bases are a match to TRBD2. The CDR3 has 16 residues. After removal of 1 base from V and 2 bases from J, the junction contained 2 bases not matched to a gene. Germline values: CDR1 SGHTA, CDR2 FQGNSA. CDR3 bases: TGTGCCAGCAGCTTAGGGCTAGCGGGAGCCTACAATGAGCAGTTCTTC. This encodes CASSLGLAGAYNEQFF.

The rearrangement links TRBV6-5 to TRBJ2-7, with 8 bases that match TRBD1. Germline CDR1 reads MNHEY; CDR2 reads SVGAGI. The CDR3 has 14 residues. V lost 4 bases, J lost 2 bases, and 4 bases stayed unmatched. The CDR3 coding sequence is TGTGCCAGCAGTTTTCGGGACAGGACCTACGAGCAGTACTTC. This encodes CASSFRDRTYEQYF.

This clonotype was observed at least ten times. The chain has TRBV28 and TRBJ2-1; TRBD2 matches 12 bases. The CDR3 consists of 16 residues. The J segment lost 0 bases and the V segment lost 6 bases, leaving 3 bases of the junction unmatched. Germline CDR1 and CDR2: MDHEN and SYDVKM. The chain's CDR3 is CASRRTSGTSYNEQFF. CDR3 DNA: TGTGCCAGCAGACGGACTAGCGGGACCTCCTACAATGAGCAGTTCTTC.

This clonotype was detected ten times or more. The junction differs from germline at one of its ends, possibly a read error. The chain combines TRBV4-1 with TRBJ1-2, with TRBD1 matching over 10 bases. CDR1 is MGHRA, CDR2 YSYEKL, per germline. The CDR3 is 14 amino acids. The CDR3 spells CASSQAGTGAGYTF. DNA for the CDR3: TGTGCCAGCAGCCAAGCCGGGACAGGGGCTGGCTACACCTTC.

This clonotype was counted at least ten times. V is TRBV7-3 and J is TRBJ2-1, with TRBD2 as a possible D gene (5 bases). The germline V gene has CDR1 SGHTA and CDR2 FQGTGA. The CDR3 has 13 residues. V was cut by 2 bases and J by 7 bases, with 9 bases left in between. CDR3 amino acids: CASSLGGRNEQFF. In DNA form, the CDR3 reads TGTGCCAGCAGCTTAGGAGGAAGAAATGAGCAGTTCTTC.

Ten or more counts support this clonotype. The V gene is TRBV20-1, the J gene TRBJ2-7; the D gene is possibly TRBD2 (6 bases). The CDR3 runs to 12 residues. The V gene lost 4 bases and the J gene lost 6 bases, with 13 bases spanning the gap. Germline assignment: CDR1 DFQATT and CDR2 SNEGSKA (reference sequence). CDR3 DNA: TGCAGTGCTACGGGGGTTGGATTCGAGCAGTACTTC. Protein sequence: CSATGVGFEQYF.

This clonotype occurred many times. The chain recombines TRBV3-1 with TRBJ2-1; D may be TRBD2 (5 bases). The germline V gene encodes CDR1 LGHDT and CDR2 YNNKEL (reference sequence). V was pared by 8 bases and J by 6 bases, with 8 bases between. The CDR3 is 11 residues long. The CDR3 spells CASGLVNEQFF. CDR3 sequence (DNA): TGTGCCAGCGGACTTGTCAATGAGCAGTTCTTC.